A single sample gave rise to the 2 T cell receptor beta chains below, sequenced in a study of cytomegalovirus exposure and HLA in healthy donors. Primers for the PCR totalled 60 Vbeta and 13 Jbeta. The table came from immunoSEQ multiplex PCR; TCRdb's copy has only in-frame clones and leaves some out. The sample has 130,000 or so clones, approximately 72% seen once; the top ten hold around 8.5%. The sample taken for sequencing was PBMCs. The source is a woman aged 50 to 60 in good health and CMV-seropositive.

This rearrangement joins TRBV2 to TRBJ1-5; TRBD1 is a possible D gene (5 bases). The CDR3 extends over 13 amino acids. The V and J ends lost 7 bases and 4 bases respectively, with 11 bases between them. Looked up from germline, CDR1 is SNHLY and CDR2 is FYNNEI. The CDR3 loop reads CASTNPGNQPQHF. DNA for the CDR3: TGTGCCAGCACCAATCCAGGGAATCAGCCCCAGCATTTT.

The V call is TRBV9, the J call TRBJ2-7; D might be TRBD1 (5 bases). V was trimmed by 3 bases and J by 2 bases, leaving 12 bases between them. This CDR3 spans 14 amino acids. Germline V gene data show CDR1 as SGDLS and CDR2 as YYNGEE. The CDR3 here is CASSETPRAYEQYF. In nucleotides, the CDR3 is TGTGCCAGCAGCGAGACCCCCAGGGCCTACGAGCAGTACTTC.